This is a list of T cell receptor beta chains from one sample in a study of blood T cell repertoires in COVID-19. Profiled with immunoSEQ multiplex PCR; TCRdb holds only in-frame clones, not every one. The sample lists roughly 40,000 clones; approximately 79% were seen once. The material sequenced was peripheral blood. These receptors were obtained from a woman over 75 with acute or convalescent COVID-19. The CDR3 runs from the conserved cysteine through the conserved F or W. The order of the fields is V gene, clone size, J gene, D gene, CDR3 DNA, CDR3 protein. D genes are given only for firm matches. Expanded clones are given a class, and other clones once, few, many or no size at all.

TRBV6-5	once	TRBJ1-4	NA	TGTGCCAGCAGGGCTGAAGGGGTTTGGGAAAAACTGTTTTTT	CASRAEGVWEKLFF
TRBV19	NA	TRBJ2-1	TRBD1	TGTGCCAGTAGTTTGTCCGGGACAGGGTGGAGCAATGAGCAGTTCTTC	CASSLSGTGWSNEQFF
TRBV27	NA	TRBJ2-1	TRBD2	TGTGCCAGCAGTTTTCCGGGACTAGCGGGAGTTGAGCAGTTCTTC	CASSFPGLAGVEQFF
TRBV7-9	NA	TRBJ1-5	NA	TGTGCCAGCAGCTTAGAGAGAGATCAGCCCCAGCATTTT	CASSLERDQPQHF
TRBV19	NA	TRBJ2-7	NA	TGTGCCAGTAGTATCGACAGGGGGCAAGGACTAGCGGTCTACGAGCAGTACTTC	CASSIDRGQGLAVYEQYF
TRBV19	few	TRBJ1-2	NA	TGTGCCAGTAGTGAGACAGAGACTAACTATGGCTACACCTTC	CASSETETNYGYTF
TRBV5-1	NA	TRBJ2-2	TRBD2	TGCGCCAGCAGCCCCTCGACTAGCGGGAGGGGGACCGGGGAGCTGTTTTTT	CASSPSTSGRGTGELFF
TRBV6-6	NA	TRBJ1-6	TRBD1	TGTGCCAGCAGCCAGGACAGGGAGGTGTCACCCCTCCACTTT	CASSQDREVSPLHF
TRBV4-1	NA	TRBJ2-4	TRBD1	TGCGCCAGCAGCCAAGACCCGACAGGGGGGAGGCGGTACTTC	CASSQDPTGGRRYF
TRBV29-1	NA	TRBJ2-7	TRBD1	TGCAGCGTTTCTTGGGACAGGGTTCTCGAGCAGTACTTC	CSVSWDRVLEQYF
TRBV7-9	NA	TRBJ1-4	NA	TGTGCCAGCACCCCTACCGGGGGGGCGGGTGGTGAAAAACTGTTTTTT	CASTPTGGAGGEKLFF
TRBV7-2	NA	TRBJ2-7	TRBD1	TGTGCCAGCAGTCCGGACAGGGGCTCCTACGAGCAGTACTTC	CASSPDRGSYEQYF
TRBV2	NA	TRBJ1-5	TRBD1	TGTGCCAGCAGACCGGGACAGGTTAATCAGCCCCAGCATTTT	CASRPGQVNQPQHF
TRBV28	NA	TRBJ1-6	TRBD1	TGTGCCAGCAGTTCTTCAGGGGGCCCCTATTCACCCCTCCACTTT	CASSSSGGPYSPLHF
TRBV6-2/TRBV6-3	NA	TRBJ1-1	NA	TGTGCCAGCAGTTACCCCGGGGACACTGAAGCTTTCTTT	CASSYPGDTEAFF
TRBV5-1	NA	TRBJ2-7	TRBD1	TGCGCCAGCAGCTGGACAGGGGGCTCCTCCTACGAGCAGTACTTC	CASSWTGGSSYEQYF
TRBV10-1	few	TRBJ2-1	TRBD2	TGCGCCAGCAGTGAGTCTAGCGGGACCGACTACAATGAGCAGTTCTTC	CASSESSGTDYNEQFF
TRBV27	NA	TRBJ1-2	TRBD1	TGTGCCAGCAGCCTACAGGGGGCATCTGGCTACACCTTC	CASSLQGASGYTF
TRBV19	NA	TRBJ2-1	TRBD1	TGTGCCAGTAGTATCCCCCCACAGGGGAATGTCAATGAGCAGTTCTTC	CASSIPPQGNVNEQFF
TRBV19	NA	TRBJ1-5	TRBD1	TGTGCCAGTACTACCGGGACAGGCCTGAGCAATCAGCCCCAGCATTTT	CASTTGTGLSNQPQHF
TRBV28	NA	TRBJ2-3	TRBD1	TGTGCCAGCAGGCCAGGGGGACAGGGAACAGATACGCAGTATTTT	CASRPGGQGTDTQYF
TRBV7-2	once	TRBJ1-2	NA	TGTGCCAGCAGCTTAGAGGCAGGGGTCGACTATGGCTACACCTTC	CASSLEAGVDYGYTF
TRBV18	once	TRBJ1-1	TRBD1	TGTGCCAGCTCGGTGAACCAGGGGGCACGAGATACTGAAGCTTTCTTT	CASSVNQGARDTEAFF